This T cell receptor beta chain appears in the sequencing data of a study of OX40 agonist ivuxolimab in advanced cancers. Findings and caveats of the study: The study observed clonal expansion of CD4+ and CD8+ blood T cells by week 6 at 0.1 to 3.0 mg/kg. It was not determined which antigens were specifically recognized by the peripheral T cells that had undergone clonal expansion. Low normalized clonal expansion also occurred in some nonresponding patients.

Assay: immunoSEQ multiplex PCR; the TCRdb copy retains only in-frame clones and omits some. In the table there are 40,000 to 55,000 clones, 84% of which are singletons. On this clone: Its antigen is not known.

Exclusion of a patient followed from autoimmune disease history or systemic immunosuppression. The sequences come from CD4+ or CD8+ T cells sorted from blood, collected in a trial of the OX40 agonist ivuxolimab. The TCR sequence derives from an adult with an advanced solid tumor such as melanoma, head and neck, liver or kidney cancer.

CDR3 sequence: CASSLDGTGYNEQYF. DNA for the CDR3: TGTGCCAGCAGCTTAGATGGGACAGGGTATAACGAGCAGTACTTC. The chain combines TRBV7-9 with TRBJ2-7, with 9 bases aligning to TRBD1. The CDR3 has 15 amino acids. The germline gives CDR1 SEHNR, CDR2 FQNEAQ (reference sequence). V lost 1 base, J lost 5 bases, and 6 bases stayed unmatched.